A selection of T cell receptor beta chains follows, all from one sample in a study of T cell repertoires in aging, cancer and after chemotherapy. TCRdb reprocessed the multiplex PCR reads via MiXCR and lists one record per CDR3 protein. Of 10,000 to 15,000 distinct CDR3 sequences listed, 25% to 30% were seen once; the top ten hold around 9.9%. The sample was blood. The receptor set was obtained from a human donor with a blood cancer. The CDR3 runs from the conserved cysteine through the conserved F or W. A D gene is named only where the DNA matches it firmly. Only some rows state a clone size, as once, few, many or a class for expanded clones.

CASRSLAPWDRGRETQYF	TGTGCCAGTAGATCCCTGGCCCCCTGGGACAGGGGGCGTGAGACCCAGTACTTC	TRBJ2-5	TRBV19	TRBD1	many
CASAGTNYNEQFF	TGTGCCAGTGCCGGGACTAACTACAATGAGCAGTTCTTC	TRBJ2-1	TRBV19	TRBD2	-
CASSVVAAKYNKQFF	TGTGCCAGTAGTGTCGTAGCGGCGAAATACAATAAGCAGTTCTTC	TRBJ2-1	TRBV19	-	few
CASKQTGGNQPQHF	TGTGCCAGCAAGCAGACAGGGGGCAATCAGCCCCAGCATTTT	TRBJ1-5	TRBV6-5	TRBD1	medium-sized
CASRPTERDDSPLHF	TGCGCCAGCAGGCCGACCGAAAGGGATGATTCACCCCTCCACTTT	TRBJ1-6	TRBV10-1	-	-
CASSPPTGVQFF	TGTGCCAGCTCACCACCGACAGGTGTGCAGTTCTTC	TRBJ2-1	TRBV18	-	medium-sized
CASRNPTGLAYNEQFF	TGTGCCAGCAGAAACCCGACGGGGCTAGCATACAATGAGCAGTTCTTC	TRBJ2-1	TRBV6-2/TRBV6-3	-	many
CASSPDKYNEQFF	TGTGCCAGCAGTCCGGACAAATACAATGAGCAGTTCTTC	TRBJ2-1	TRBV12-3/TRBV12-4	-	once
CASSETGNTGELFF	TGTGCCAGCAGTGAAACGGGGAACACCGGGGAGCTGTTTTTT	TRBJ2-2	TRBV6-1	-	medium-sized
CATRRTGVSYEQYF	TGTGCCACCAGAAGAACAGGGGTATCCTACGAGCAGTACTTC	TRBJ2-7	TRBV15	TRBD1	medium-sized
CASRGRGLVRTVPF	TGCGCCAGCAGAGGAAGGGGGCTTGTCCGCACCGTTCCCTTT	TRBJ1-6	TRBV10-1	TRBD1	few
CAWSGDPRNTIYF	TGTGCCTGGAGTGGAGACCCTAGGAACACCATATATTTT	TRBJ1-3	TRBV30	-	many
CSASGDRSYEQYF	TGCAGTGCTAGTGGTGACAGATCATACGAGCAGTACTTC	TRBJ2-7	TRBV20-1	-	-
CASTPGFYGYTF	TGTGCCAGTACCCCAGGGTTCTATGGCTACACCTTC	TRBJ1-2	TRBV19	-	medium-sized
CASSPRGNGAQPQHF	TGTGCCAGCAGTCCTCGCGGAAACGGGGCTCAGCCCCAGCATTTT	TRBJ1-5	TRBV6-2/TRBV6-3	-	-
CASSLMSGRTDTQYF	TGTGCCAGCAGTTTAATGTCTGGGAGGACAGATACGCAGTATTTT	TRBJ2-3	TRBV12-3/TRBV12-4	-	medium-sized
CASSPQEGAYYNEQFF	TGTGCCAGCTCACCACAGGAGGGAGCGTACTACAATGAGCAGTTCTTC	TRBJ2-1	TRBV18	-	few
CASSFWGAPTYEQYF	TGTGCCAGCAGCTTTTGGGGGGCCCCCACCTACGAGCAGTACTTC	TRBJ2-7	TRBV5-4	-	few
CASSWKGLYNQPQHF	TGTGCCAGCAGTTGGAAGGGACTCTACAATCAGCCCCAGCATTTT	TRBJ1-5	TRBV6-2/TRBV6-3	-	few
CAISESWGVEAFF	TGTGCCATCAGTGAGTCATGGGGGGTTGAAGCTTTCTTT	TRBJ1-1	TRBV10-3	-	-
CAISESGVYGYTF	TGTGCCATCAGTGAGTCGGGCGTCTATGGCTACACCTTC	TRBJ1-2	TRBV10-3	-	-
CASSPAGAVNNSPLHF	TGTGCCAGCAGTCCAGCCGGGGCTGTGAATAATTCACCCCTCCACTTT	TRBJ1-6	TRBV27	-	few
CASSYGGQGAAEAFF	TGTGCCAGCAGTTACGGTGGGCAGGGGGCGGCAGAAGCTTTCTTT	TRBJ1-1	TRBV6-5	TRBD1	few
CASVGLAEETQYF	TGTGCCAGTGTGGGACTAGCGGAAGAGACCCAGTACTTC	TRBJ2-5	TRBV27	TRBD2	-
CASSLDDGHYGYTF	TGTGCCAGCAGCTTGGATGACGGCCACTATGGCTACACCTTC	TRBJ1-2	TRBV5-6	-	few
CASSFGANTGELFF	TGTGCCAGCAGTTTCGGGGCGAACACCGGGGAGCTGTTTTTT	TRBJ2-2	TRBV12-3/TRBV12-4	-	-
CASSSPAGETQYF	TGTGCCAGCAGTTCCCCGGCAGGCGAGACCCAGTACTTC	TRBJ2-5	TRBV12-3/TRBV12-4	-	medium-sized
CASSRDRAGSTEAFF	TGTGCCAGCAGCCGGGACAGGGCTGGGAGCACTGAAGCTTTCTTT	TRBJ1-1	TRBV5-4	TRBD1	few
CASRSVTPPYEQYF	TGTGCCAGTAGGTCCGTGACACCACCCTACGAGCAGTACTTC	TRBJ2-7	TRBV19	-	medium-sized
CASGLVQESLHF	TGTGCTAGTGGTTTGGTCCAGGAATCCCTCCACTTT	TRBJ1-6	TRBV12-5	-	-
CASGLVLAGAIDTQYF	TGTGCTAGTGGTTTGGTACTAGCGGGAGCGATAGATACGCAGTATTTT	TRBJ2-3	TRBV12-5	TRBD2	few
CAWSVLLQPQHF	TGTGCCTGGAGTGTACTTTTACAGCCCCAGCATTTT	TRBJ1-5	TRBV30	-	-
CASTKQPMNTEAFF	TGTGCCAGCACCAAACAGCCCATGAACACTGAAGCTTTCTTT	TRBJ1-1	TRBV6-2/TRBV6-3	-	few
CASSLKSHGDTQYF	TGTGCCAGCAGTTTAAAGTCTCACGGGGATACGCAGTATTTT	TRBJ2-3	TRBV12-3/TRBV12-4	-	-
CASRPSGTSGTQYF	TGTGCCAGCAGACCCTCCGGGACTAGCGGGACCCAGTACTTC	TRBJ2-5	TRBV7-2	TRBD2	-
CASSLGGRGLPEAFF	TGTGCCAGCAGCTTGGGGGGGAGGGGCTTACCTGAAGCTTTCTTT	TRBJ1-1	TRBV5-6	-	few
CASSPMKGASGNTIYF	TGTGCCAGCTCACCAATGAAGGGGGCGTCTGGAAACACCATATATTTT	TRBJ1-3	TRBV18	TRBD1	few
CASRTKNTEAFF	TGTGCCAGCCGGACGAAAAACACTGAAGCTTTCTTT	TRBJ1-1	TRBV19	-	medium-sized
CASSFSGQVNEKLFF	TGTGCCAGCAGTTTTTCGGGACAGGTTAATGAAAAACTGTTTTTT	TRBJ1-4	TRBV12-3/TRBV12-4	TRBD1	-
CASSPTRGLAGVWDTQYF	TGTGCCAGCAGCCCGACCCGGGGACTAGCGGGAGTATGGGATACGCAGTATTTT	TRBJ2-3	TRBV5-4	TRBD2	many
CASSLLRPTGGLDTGELFF	TGTGCCAGCAGTTTACTTAGGCCTACAGGGGGCCTGGACACCGGGGAGCTGTTTTTT	TRBJ2-2	TRBV27	TRBD1	many
CASSPGTVEKLFF	TGTGCCAGCTCACCTGGGACCGTTGAAAAACTGTTTTTT	TRBJ1-4	TRBV18	-	medium-sized
CASSLALGTYEQYF	TGTGCCAGCAGCTTGGCGCTCGGAACCTACGAGCAGTACTTC	TRBJ2-7	TRBV5-4	-	few
CASSRNTGELFF	TGTGCCAGTAGCCGTAACACCGGGGAGCTGTTTTTT	TRBJ2-2	TRBV19	-	many
CSATDGNSGNTIYF	TGCAGTGCTACCGACGGAAACTCTGGAAACACCATATATTTT	TRBJ1-3	TRBV20-1	-	-
CASSSTRLGNNEQFF	TGTGCCAGCAGTTCCACACGGTTGGGGAACAATGAGCAGTTCTTC	TRBJ2-1	TRBV27	-	medium-sized
CASSEAGLEGLGYKNIQYF	TGTGCCAGCAGTGAGGCAGGGTTAGAGGGTTTAGGGTACAAAAACATTCAGTACTTC	TRBJ2-4	TRBV6-1	-	-
CASRLEPGELFF	TGTGCCAGCAGGTTGGAGCCCGGGGAGCTGTTTTTT	TRBJ2-2	TRBV6-2/TRBV6-3	-	medium-sized